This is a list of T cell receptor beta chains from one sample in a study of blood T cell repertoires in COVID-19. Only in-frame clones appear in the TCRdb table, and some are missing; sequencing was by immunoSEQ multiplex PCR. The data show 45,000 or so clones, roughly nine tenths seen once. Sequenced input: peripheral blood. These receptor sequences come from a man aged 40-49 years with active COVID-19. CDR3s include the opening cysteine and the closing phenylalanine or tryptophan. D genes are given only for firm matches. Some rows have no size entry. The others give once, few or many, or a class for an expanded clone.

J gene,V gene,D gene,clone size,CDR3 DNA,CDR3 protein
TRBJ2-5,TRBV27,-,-,TGTGCCAGCAGTGGCTCTACAGGGAATCAAGAGACCCAGTACTTC,CASSGSTGNQETQYF
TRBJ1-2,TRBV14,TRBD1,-,TGTGCCAGCAGCCCCTTAGGGACAGGGGGTACGTCGGGCTACACCTTC,CASSPLGTGGTSGYTF
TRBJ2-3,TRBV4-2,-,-,TGTGCCAGCAGCCAAGTAACCCTGGCTAGCAGCACAGATACGCAGTATTTT,CASSQVTLASSTDTQYF
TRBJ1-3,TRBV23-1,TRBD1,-,TGCGCCAGCAGTCAATCCCGACAGGGCACCACTGGAAACACCATATATTTT,CASSQSRQGTTGNTIYF
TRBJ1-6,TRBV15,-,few,TGTGCCACCAGCAGAGATCCGACAGATTCACCCCTCCACTTT,CATSRDPTDSPLHF
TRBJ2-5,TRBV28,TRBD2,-,TGTGCCAGCAGTCTACCGGGACTAGGGCTCGAAGAGACCCAGTACTTC,CASSLPGLGLEETQYF
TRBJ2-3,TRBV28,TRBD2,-,TGTGCCAGCAGATCCCCGGGGAGCGGGATTTTTGCGAGAAGCACAGATACGCAGTATTTT,CASRSPGSGIFARSTDTQYF
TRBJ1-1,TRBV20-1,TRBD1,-,TGCAGTGCTAGTAATTCGGAGACAGGGAGCGCTGAAGCTTTCTTT,CSASNSETGSAEAFF
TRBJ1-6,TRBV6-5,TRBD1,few,TGTGCCAGCAGTCAATCGAGGGGGCCTCATTCACCCCTCCACTTT,CASSQSRGPHSPLHF
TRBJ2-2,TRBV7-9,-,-,TGTGCCAGCAGCGATGGCGCGGGGACCGGGGAGCTGTTTTTT,CASSDGAGTGELFF
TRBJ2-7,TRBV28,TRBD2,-,TGTGCCAGCATGAGTGGCGGGAGGGTACTTTTCGAGCAGTACTTC,CASMSGGRVLFEQYF
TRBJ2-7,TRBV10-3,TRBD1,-,TGTGCCATCAGTGGGACAGGGGGCTACGAGCAGTACTTC,CAISGTGGYEQYF
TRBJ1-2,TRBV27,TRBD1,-,TGTGCCAGCAGCCACAGGGGTGGCTACACCTTC,CASSHRGGYTF
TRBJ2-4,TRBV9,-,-,TGTGCCAGCAGCGACCGGGTCTCCCTCGCCAAAAACATTCAGTACTTC,CASSDRVSLAKNIQYF
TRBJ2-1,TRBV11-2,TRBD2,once,TGTGCCAGCAGCTCACTAGCGGGAGCCTACAATGAGCAGTTCTTC,CASSSLAGAYNEQFF
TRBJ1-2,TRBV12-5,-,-,TGTGCTAGTGGTTTGGGTCAAGATAGCTATGGCTACACCTTC,CASGLGQDSYGYTF
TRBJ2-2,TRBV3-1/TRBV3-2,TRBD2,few,TGTGCCAGCAGCCACCTTGGGACTAGGCTGAACACCGGGGAGCTGTTTTTT,CASSHLGTRLNTGELFF
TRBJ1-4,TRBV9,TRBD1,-,TGTGCCAGCAGCGTAGGGACAGGGGTAAACGAAAAACTGTTTTTT,CASSVGTGVNEKLFF
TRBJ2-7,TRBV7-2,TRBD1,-,TGTGCCAGCAGCTTTAACAGGGGCGAGCAGTACTTC,CASSFNRGEQYF
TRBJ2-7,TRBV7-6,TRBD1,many,TGTGCCAGCAGCTTAGAGGGGGCAAGGGAGCAGTACTTC,CASSLEGAREQYF
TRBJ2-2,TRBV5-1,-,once,TGCGCCAGCAGCTTGCAGGGGACGGCGAACACCGGGGAGCTGTTTTTT,CASSLQGTANTGELFF
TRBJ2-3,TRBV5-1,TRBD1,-,TGCGCCAGCAGCCCCGGGACAGGAGTGGGAGATACGCAGTATTTT,CASSPGTGVGDTQYF
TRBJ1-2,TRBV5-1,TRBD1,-,TGCGCCAGCAGCTTTGGGACAGGGGAGGGCTACACCTTC,CASSFGTGEGYTF
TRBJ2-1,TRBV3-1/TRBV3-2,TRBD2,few,TGTGCCAGTTCTACCGTAGCGGGACCCGATGAGCAGTTCTTC,CASSTVAGPDEQFF
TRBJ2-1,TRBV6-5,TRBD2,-,TGTGCCAGCAGTCGCGGGACTAGCGGTAACAATGAGCAGTTCTTC,CASSRGTSGNNEQFF
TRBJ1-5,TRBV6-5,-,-,TGTGCCAGCACCCGGAAGGGGGAAGGCAATCAGCCCCAGCATTTT,CASTRKGEGNQPQHF
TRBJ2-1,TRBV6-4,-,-,TGTGCCAGCAGTGACTCCTGGGGAGGGGGGAATGAGCAGTTCTTC,CASSDSWGGGNEQFF
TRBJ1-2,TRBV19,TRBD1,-,TGTGCCAGTAGTAACCCCCGGGACAGCAACTATGGCTACACCTTC,CASSNPRDSNYGYTF
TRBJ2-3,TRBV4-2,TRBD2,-,TGTGCCAGCAGCCATTCCCTAGCGGGAGGCCAAGGGTTTACAGATACGCAGTATTTT,CASSHSLAGGQGFTDTQYF
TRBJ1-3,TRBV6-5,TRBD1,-,TGTGCCGGACGGGACAGAAGAGGCTCTGGAAACACCATATATTTT,CAGRDRRGSGNTIYF
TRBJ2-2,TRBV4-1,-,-,TGCGCCAGCAGCCAAGATGATGCTAGAACCGGGGAGCTGTTTTTT,CASSQDDARTGELFF
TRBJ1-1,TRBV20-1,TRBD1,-,TGCAGTGCTAGTGACAGGGTTGTAGTTGAGAACACTGAAGCTTTCTTT,CSASDRVVVENTEAFF
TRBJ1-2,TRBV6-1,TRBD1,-,TGTGCCAGCAGTGATTGGACAGGGACGTATGGCTACACCTTC,CASSDWTGTYGYTF
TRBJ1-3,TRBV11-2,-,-,TGTGCCAGCAGCTTTTTGAGGGGAAACACCATATATTTT,CASSFLRGNTIYF
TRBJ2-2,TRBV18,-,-,-,CASSPSVLGELFF